The T cell receptor (beta chain) described here comes from a study of blood T cell repertoires in COVID-19. The CDR3 is 12 residues long. Sequencing was performed with immunoSEQ multiplex PCR; in TCRdb, only in-frame clones are kept and a portion is missing. Here the sample spans roughly 100,000 clones, around 90% being singletons. This clone appeared many times. This TCR derives from a woman aged 70 to 79 with acute or convalescent COVID-19. The rearrangement links TRBV21-1 to TRBJ2-2; no DNA check was done on the table's D call, TRBD2. TRBV21-1 counts as a pseudogene. The specimen was peripheral blood. The CDR3 DNA sequence: TGTGCCAGAACGGAGCACACCGGGGAGCTGTTTTTT. Translation: CARTEHTGELFF.